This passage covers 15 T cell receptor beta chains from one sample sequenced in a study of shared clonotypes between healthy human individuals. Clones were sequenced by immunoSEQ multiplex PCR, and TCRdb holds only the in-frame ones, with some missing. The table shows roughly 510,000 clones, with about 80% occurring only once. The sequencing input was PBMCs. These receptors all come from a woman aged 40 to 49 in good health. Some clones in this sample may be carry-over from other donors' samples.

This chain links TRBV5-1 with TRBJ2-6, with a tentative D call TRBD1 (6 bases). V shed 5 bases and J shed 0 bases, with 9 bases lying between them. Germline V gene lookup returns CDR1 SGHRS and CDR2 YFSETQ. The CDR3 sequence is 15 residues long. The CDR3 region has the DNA TGCGCCAGCAGTTCGACAGGCTCTGGGGCCAACGTCCTGACTTTC. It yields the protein CASSSTGSGANVLTF.

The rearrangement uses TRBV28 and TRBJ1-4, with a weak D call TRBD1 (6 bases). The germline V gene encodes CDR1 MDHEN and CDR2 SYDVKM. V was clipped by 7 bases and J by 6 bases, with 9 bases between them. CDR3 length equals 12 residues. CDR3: CASMAGDEKLFF. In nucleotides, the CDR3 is TGTGCCAGCATGGCAGGGGATGAAAAACTGTTTTTT.

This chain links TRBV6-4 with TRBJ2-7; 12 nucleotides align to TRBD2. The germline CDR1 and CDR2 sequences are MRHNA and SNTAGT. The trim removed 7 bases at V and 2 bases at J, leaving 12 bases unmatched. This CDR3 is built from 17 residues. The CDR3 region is CASNGLAGHIETYEQYF. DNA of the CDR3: TGTGCCAGCAATGGACTAGCGGGACACATAGAAACCTACGAGCAGTACTTC.

CDR3 in DNA: TGTGCCAGCAGCTTAGGTCGGGTCACAGATACGCAGTATTTT. Its translation: CASSLGRVTDTQYF. This chain uses TRBV13 with TRBJ2-3, with D unresolved. The length of the CDR3 is 14 residues. Germline V lookup: CDR1 PRHDT, CDR2 FYEKMQ (reference sequence). The ends were cut back, 0 bases at V and 2 bases at J, with 6 bases in the middle.

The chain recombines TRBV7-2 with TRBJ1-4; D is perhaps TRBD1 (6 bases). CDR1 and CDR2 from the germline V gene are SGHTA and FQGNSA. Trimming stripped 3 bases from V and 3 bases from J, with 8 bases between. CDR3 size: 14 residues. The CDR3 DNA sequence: TGTGCCAGCAGCTTGGACAGCCCTAATGAAAAACTGTTTTTT. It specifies CASSLDSPNEKLFF.

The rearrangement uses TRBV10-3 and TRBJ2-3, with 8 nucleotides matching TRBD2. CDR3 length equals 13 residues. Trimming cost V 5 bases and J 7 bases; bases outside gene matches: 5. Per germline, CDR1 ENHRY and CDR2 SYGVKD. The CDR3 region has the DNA TGTGCCATCAGTTGGCGGGAGGCGTATACGCAGTATTTT. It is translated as CAISWREAYTQYF.

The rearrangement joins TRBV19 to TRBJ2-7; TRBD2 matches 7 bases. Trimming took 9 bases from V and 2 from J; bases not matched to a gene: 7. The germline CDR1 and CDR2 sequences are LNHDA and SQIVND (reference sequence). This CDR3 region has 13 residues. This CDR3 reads CASSMGGAYEQYF. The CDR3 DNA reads TGTGCCAGCTCGATGGGGGGGGCCTACGAGCAGTACTTC.

In nucleotides, the CDR3 is TGCGCCAGCAGCTTGGTCAGCTCGAACACCGGGGAGCTGTTTTTT. Residues: CASSLVSSNTGELFF. The chain combines TRBV5-1 with TRBJ2-2; D remains unclear. CDR3 length: 15 residues. The germline V gene encodes CDR1 SGHRS and CDR2 YFSETQ. Trimming stripped 0 bases from V and 0 bases from J, with 6 bases between.

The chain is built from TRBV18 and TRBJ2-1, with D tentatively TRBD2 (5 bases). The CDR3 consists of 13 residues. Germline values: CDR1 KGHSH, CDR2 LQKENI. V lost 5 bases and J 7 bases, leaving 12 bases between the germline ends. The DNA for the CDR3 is TGTGCCAGCTCATTGGCGGGTTCAAATGAGCAGTTCTTC. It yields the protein CASSLAGSNEQFF.

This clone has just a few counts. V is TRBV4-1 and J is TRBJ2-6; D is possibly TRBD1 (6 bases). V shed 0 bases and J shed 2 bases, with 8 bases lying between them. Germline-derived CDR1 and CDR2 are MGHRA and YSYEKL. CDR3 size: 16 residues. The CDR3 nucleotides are TGCGCCAGCAGCCAAGACGAGGGGGCTGGGGCCAACGTCCTGACTTTC. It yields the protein CASSQDEGAGANVLTF.

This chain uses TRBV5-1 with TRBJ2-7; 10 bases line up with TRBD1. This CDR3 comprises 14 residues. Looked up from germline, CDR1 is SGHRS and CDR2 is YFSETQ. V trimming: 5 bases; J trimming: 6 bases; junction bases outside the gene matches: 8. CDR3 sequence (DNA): TGCGCCAGCAGTGCCGGGACAGGGGTCTCCGAGCAGTACTTC. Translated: CASSAGTGVSEQYF.

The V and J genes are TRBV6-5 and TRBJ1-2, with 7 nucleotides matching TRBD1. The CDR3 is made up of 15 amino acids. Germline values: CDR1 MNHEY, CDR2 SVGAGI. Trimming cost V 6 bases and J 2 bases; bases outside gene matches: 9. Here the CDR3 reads CASRRGQASNYGYTF. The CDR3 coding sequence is TGTGCCAGCAGACGAGGACAGGCCTCCAACTATGGCTACACCTTC.

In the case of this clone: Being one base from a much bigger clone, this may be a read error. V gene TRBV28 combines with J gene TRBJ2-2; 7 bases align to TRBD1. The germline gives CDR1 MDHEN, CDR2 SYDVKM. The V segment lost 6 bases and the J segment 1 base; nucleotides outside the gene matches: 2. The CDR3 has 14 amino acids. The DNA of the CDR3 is TGTGCCAGCAGGAGACAGGGGAACACCGGGGAGCTGTTTTTT. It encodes CASRRQGNTGELFF. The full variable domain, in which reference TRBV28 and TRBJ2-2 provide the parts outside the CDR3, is DVKVTQSSRYLVKRTGEKVFLECVQDMDHENMFWYRQDPGLGLRLIYFSYDVKMKEKGDIPEGYSVSREKKERFSLILESASTNQTSMYLCASRRQGNTGELFFGEGSRLTVL.

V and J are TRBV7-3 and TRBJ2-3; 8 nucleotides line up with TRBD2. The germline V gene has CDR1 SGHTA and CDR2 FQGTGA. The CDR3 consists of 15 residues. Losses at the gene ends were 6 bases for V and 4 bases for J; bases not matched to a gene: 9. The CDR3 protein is CASRRAGVTSDTQYF. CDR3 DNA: TGTGCCAGCAGGCGAGCGGGAGTAACTTCAGATACGCAGTATTTT.

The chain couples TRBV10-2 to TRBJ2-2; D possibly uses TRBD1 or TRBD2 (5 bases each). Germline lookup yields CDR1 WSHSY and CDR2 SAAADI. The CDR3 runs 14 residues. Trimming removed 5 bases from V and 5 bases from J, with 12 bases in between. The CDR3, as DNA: TGCGCCAGCAGTTTTGAGGGGTTAACCGGGGAGCTGTTTTTT. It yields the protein CASSFEGLTGELFF.